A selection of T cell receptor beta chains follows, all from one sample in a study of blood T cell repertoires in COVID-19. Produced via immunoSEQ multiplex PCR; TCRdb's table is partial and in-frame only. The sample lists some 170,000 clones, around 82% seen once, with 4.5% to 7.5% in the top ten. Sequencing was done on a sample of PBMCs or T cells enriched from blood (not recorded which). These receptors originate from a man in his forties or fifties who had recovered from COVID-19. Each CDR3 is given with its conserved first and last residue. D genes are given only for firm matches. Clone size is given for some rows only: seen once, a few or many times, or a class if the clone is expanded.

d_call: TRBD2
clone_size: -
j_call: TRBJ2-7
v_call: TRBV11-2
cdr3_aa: CASSPRGRGGPYEQYF
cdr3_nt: TGTGCCAGCAGCCCCAGGGGTCGCGGGGGGCCCTACGAGCAGTACTTC

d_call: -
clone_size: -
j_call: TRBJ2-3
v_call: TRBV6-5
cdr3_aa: CASSYSVLDTQYF
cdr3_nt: TGTGCCAGCAGTTACTCGGTACTAGATACGCAGTATTTT

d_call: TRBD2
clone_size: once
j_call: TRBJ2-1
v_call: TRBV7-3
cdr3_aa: CASSKAGTSAYNEQFF
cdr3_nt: TGTGCCAGCAGTAAGGCCGGGACTAGCGCCTACAATGAGCAGTTCTTC

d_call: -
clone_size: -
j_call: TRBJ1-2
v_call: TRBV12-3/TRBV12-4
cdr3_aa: CASKFEAGYGYTF
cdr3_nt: TGTGCCAGCAAATTTGAGGCGGGCTATGGCTACACCTTC

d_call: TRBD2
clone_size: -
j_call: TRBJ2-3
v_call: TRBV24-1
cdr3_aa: CATSDGGGTQYF
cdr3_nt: TGTGCCACCAGTGACGGGGGAGGGACGCAGTATTTT

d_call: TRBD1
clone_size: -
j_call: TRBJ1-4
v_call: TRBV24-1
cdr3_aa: CATSESGTENEKLFF
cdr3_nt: TGTGCCACCAGTGAGTCCGGGACAGAGAATGAAAAACTGTTTTTT

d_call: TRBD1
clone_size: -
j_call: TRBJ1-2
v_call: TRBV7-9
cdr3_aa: CASSFGQAANYGYTF
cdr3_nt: TGTGCCAGCAGCTTTGGACAGGCCGCTAACTATGGCTACACCTTC

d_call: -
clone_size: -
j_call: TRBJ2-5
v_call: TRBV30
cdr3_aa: CAWSNGASVETQYF
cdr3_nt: TGTGCCTGGAGTAATGGTGCCTCAGTGGAGACCCAGTACTTC

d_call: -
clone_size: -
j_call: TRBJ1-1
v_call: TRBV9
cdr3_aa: CASSVGSVNTEAFF
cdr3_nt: TGTGCCAGCAGCGTTGGCAGTGTGAACACTGAAGCTTTCTTT

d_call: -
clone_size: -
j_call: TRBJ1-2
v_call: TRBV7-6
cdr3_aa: CASSFPGGYGYTF
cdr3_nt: TGTGCCAGCAGCTTTCCGGGGGGGTATGGCTACACCTTC

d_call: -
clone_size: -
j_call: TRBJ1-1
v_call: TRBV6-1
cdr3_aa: CASSEYRGGTNTEAFF
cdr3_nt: TGTGCCAGCAGTGAATACCGCGGGGGCACGAACACTGAAGCTTTCTTT

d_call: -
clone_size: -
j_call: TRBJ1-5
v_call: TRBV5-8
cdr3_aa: CASSRGQISNQPQHF
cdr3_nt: TGTGCCAGCAGCAGAGGACAGATTAGCAATCAGCCCCAGCATTTT

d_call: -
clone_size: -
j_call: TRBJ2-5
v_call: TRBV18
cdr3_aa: CASSPPNRGGETQYF
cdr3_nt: TGTGCCAGCTCACCACCTAACAGGGGAGGTGAGACCCAGTACTTC

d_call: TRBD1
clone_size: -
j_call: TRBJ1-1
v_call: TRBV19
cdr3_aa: CASSFGQGAPRNTEAFF
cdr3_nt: TGTGCCAGTAGTTTCGGTCAGGGGGCCCCCAGGAACACTGAAGCTTTCTTT

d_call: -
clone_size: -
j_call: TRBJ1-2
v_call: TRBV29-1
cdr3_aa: CSVATGSLYGYTF
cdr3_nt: TGCAGCGTGGCGACGGGGAGTCTATATGGCTACACCTTC

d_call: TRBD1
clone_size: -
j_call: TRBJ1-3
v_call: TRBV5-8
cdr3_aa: CASSFRTGRAAGNTIYF
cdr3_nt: TGTGCCAGCAGCTTCCGGACAGGGAGAGCGGCTGGAAACACCATATATTTT

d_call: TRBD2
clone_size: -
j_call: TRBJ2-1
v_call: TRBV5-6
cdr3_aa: CASSFGLRGGYEQFF
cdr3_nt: TGTGCCAGCAGCTTTGGGTTGCGGGGGGGTTATGAGCAGTTCTTC

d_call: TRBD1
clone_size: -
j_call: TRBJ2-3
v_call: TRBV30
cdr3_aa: CAWSRGTGGRTDTQYF
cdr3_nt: TGTGCCTGGAGTAGGGGGACAGGTGGGCGCACAGATACGCAGTATTTT

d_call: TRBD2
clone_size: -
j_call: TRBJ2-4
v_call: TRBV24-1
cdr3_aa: CATSDSGLAGGDIQYF
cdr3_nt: TGTGCCACCAGTGATTCGGGACTAGCGGGGGGTGACATTCAGTACTTC

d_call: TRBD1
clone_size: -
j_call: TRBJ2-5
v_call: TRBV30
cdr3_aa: CAWSRQDRGAETQYF
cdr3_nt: TGTGCCTGGAGTCGCCAGGACAGGGGGGCAGAGACCCAGTACTTC

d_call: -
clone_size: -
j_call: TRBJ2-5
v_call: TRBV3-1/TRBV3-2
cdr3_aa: CASSLLVETQYF
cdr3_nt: TGTGCCAGCAGCCTTCTCGTAGAGACCCAGTACTTC

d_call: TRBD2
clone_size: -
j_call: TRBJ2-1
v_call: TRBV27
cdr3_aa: CASKLAGDPSYNEQFF
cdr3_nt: TGTGCCAGCAAATTAGCGGGGGACCCCTCCTACAATGAGCAGTTCTTC

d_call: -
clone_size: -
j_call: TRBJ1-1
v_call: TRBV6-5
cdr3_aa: CATRGGGTEAFF
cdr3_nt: TGTGCCACTAGGGGAGGGGGCACTGAAGCTTTCTTT

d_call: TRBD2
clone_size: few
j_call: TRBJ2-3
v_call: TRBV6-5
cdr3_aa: CASRYTTSANTQYF
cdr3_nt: TGTGCCAGCCGATATACGACTAGCGCAAATACGCAGTATTTT

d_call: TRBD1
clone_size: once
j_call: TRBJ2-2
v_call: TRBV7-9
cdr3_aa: CASSWGQGPTGELFF
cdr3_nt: TGTGCCAGCAGCTGGGGACAGGGACCCACCGGGGAGCTGTTTTTT

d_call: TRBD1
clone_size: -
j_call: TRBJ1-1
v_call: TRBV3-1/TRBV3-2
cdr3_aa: CASSFGQVNTEAFF
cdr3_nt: TGTGCCAGCAGCTTCGGACAGGTGAACACTGAAGCTTTCTTT

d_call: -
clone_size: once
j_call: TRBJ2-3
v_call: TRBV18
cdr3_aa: CASSPGADTQYF
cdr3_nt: TGTGCCAGCTCACCAGGAGCAGATACGCAGTATTTT

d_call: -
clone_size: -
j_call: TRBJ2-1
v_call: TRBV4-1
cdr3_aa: CASSQDQGSYNEQFF
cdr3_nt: TGCGCCAGCAGCCAAGATCAGGGCTCCTACAATGAGCAGTTCTTC

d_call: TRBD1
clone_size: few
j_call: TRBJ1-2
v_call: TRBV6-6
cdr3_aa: CASQPGQGTGYTF
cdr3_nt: TGTGCCAGCCAACCGGGACAGGGTACGGGCTACACCTTC

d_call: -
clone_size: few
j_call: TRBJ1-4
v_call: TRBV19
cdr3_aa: CASSTLGGVGEKLFF
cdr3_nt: TGTGCCAGTAGTACCCTCGGGGGTGTAGGGGAAAAACTGTTTTTT

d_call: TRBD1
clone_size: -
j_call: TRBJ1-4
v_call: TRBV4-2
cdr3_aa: CASSQVGTGSEKLFF
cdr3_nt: TGTGCCAGCAGCCAAGTTGGGACAGGGAGTGAAAAACTGTTTTTT

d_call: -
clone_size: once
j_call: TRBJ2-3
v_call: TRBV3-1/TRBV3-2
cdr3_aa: CASSPLDTSTDTQYF
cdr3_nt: TGTGCCAGCAGCCCTCTGGACACTAGCACAGATACGCAGTATTTT

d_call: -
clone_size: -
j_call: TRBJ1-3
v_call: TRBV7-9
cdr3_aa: CASSFGQSSSGNTIYF
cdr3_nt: TGTGCCAGCAGCTTTGGACAAAGCAGCTCTGGAAACACCATATATTTT

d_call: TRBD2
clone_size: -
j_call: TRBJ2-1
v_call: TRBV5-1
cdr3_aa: CASGREGNPWHEQFF
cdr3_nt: TGCGCCAGCGGCCGGGAGGGGAACCCCTGGCATGAGCAGTTCTTC

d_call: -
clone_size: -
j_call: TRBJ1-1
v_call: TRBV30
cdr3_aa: CAWSKGRGTEAFF
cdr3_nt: TGTGCCTGGAGCAAAGGACGGGGCACTGAAGCTTTCTTT

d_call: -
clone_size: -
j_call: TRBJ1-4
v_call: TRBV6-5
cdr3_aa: CASSYRAVATNEKLFF
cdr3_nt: TGTGCCAGCAGTTACAGAGCGGTTGCAACTAATGAAAAACTGTTTTTT

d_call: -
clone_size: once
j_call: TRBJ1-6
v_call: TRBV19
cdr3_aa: CASSMSNSRYNSPLHF
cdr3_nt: TGTGCCAGTAGTATGAGTAATTCGCGGTATAATTCACCCCTCCACTTT

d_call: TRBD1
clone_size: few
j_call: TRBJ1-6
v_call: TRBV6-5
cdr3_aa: CATGDRANNSPLHF
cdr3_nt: TGTGCCACCGGGGACAGGGCAAATAATTCACCCCTCCACTTT

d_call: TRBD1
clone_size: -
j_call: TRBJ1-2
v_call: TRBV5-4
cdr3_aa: CASSLFGTAYGYTF
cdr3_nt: TGTGCCAGCAGCTTGTTTGGGACAGCCTATGGCTACACCTTC

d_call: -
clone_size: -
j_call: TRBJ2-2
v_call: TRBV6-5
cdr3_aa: CASSYGLTGNTGELFF
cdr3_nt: TGTGCCAGCAGTTACGGCTTGACAGGGAACACCGGGGAGCTGTTTTTT

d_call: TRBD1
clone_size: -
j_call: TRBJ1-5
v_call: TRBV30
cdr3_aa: CAWSRRTGGNQPQHF
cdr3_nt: TGTGCCTGGTCCCGAAGAACAGGGGGCAATCAGCCCCAGCATTTT

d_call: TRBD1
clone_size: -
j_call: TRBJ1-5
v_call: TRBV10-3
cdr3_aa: CAISEYDRAGLQPQHF
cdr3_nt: TGTGCCATCAGTGAGTATGACAGGGCGGGGTTGCAGCCCCAGCATTTT

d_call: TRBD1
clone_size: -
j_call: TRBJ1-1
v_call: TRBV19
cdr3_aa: CASSPQGAAEAFF
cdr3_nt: TGTGCCAGTAGTCCACAGGGGGCCGCTGAAGCTTTCTTT

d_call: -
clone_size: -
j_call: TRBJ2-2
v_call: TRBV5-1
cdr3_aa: CASSLGAKANTGELFF
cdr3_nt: TGCGCCAGCAGCTTGGGTGCGAAAGCGAACACCGGGGAGCTGTTTTTT

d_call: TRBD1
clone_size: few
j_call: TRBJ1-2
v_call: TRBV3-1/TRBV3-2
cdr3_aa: CASSQDEFTGGGYTF
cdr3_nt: TGTGCCAGCAGCCAAGATGAGTTTACAGGGGGTGGCTACACCTTC

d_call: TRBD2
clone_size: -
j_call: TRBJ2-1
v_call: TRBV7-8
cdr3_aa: CASSARTSDYEQFF
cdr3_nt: TGTGCCAGCAGCGCTAGGACTAGTGACTATGAGCAGTTCTTC